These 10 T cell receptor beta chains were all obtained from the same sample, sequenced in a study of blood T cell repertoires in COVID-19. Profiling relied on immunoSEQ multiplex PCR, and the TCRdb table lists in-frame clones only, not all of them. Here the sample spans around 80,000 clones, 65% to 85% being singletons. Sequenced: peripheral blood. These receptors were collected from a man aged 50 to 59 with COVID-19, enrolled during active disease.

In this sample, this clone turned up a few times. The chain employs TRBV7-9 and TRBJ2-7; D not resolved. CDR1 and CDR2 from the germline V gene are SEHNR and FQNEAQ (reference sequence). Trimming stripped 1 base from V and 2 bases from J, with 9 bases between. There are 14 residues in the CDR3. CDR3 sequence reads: CASSLGSIAYEQYF. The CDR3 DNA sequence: TGTGCCAGCAGCTTAGGATCTATTGCCTACGAGCAGTACTTC.

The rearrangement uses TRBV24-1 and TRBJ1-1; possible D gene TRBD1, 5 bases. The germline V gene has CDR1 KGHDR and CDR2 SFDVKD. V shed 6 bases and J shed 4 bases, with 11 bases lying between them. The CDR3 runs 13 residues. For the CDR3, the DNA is TGTGCCACCAGTCAGGGTGCCGGCACTGAAGCTTTCTTT. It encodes CATSQGAGTEAFF.

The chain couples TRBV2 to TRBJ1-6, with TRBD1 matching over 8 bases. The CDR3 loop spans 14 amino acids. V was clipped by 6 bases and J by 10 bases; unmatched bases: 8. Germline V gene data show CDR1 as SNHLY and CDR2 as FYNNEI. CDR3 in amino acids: CASRNTGGPSPLHF. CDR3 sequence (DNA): TGTGCCAGCAGGAACACAGGGGGTCCGTCACCCCTCCACTTT.

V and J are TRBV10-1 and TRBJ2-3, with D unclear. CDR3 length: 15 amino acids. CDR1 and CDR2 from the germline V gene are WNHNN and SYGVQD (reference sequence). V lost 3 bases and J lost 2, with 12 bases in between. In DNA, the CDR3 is TGCGCCAGCAGTGAATGCGGAAGGTACACAGATACGCAGTATTTT. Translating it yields CASSECGRYTDTQYF.

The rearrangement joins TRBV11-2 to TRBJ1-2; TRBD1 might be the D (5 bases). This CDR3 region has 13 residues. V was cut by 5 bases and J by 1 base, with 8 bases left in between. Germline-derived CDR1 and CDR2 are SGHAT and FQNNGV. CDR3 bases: TGTGCCAGCAGCATTGACAGTAACTATGGCTACACCTTC. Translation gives CASSIDSNYGYTF.

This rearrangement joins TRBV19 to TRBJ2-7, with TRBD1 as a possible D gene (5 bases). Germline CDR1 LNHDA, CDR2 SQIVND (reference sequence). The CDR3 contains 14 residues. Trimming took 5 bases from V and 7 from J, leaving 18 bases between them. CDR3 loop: CASSPTRAPGEQYF. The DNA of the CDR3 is TGTGCCAGTAGTCCCACCAGGGCCCCAGGGGAGCAGTACTTC.

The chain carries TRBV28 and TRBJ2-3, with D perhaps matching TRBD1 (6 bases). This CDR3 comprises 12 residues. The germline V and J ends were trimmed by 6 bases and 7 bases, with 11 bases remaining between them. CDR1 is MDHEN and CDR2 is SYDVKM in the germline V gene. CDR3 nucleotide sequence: TGTGCCAGCAGGGGCACAGGGAATACGCAGTATTTT. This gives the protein CASRGTGNTQYF.

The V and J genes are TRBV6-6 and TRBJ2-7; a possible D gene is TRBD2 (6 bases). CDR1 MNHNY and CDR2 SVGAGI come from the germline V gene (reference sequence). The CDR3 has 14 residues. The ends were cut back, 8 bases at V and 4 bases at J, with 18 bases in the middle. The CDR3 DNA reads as TGTGCCAGCCAACCATGGCGGGAACCTTACGAGCAGTACTTC. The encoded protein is CASQPWREPYEQYF.

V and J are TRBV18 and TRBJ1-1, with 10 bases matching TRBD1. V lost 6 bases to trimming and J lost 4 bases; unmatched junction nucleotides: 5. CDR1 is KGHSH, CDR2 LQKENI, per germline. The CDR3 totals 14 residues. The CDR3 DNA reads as TGTGCCAGCTCGCCGGGACAGGGGCCCACTGAAGCTTTCTTT. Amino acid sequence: CASSPGQGPTEAFF.

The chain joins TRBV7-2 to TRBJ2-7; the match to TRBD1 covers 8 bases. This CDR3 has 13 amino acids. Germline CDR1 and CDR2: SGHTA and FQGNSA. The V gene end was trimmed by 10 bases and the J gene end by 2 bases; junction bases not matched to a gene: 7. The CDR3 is CAIDRGGPYEQYF. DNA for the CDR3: TGTGCCATCGACAGGGGTGGACCCTACGAGCAGTACTTC.